This T cell receptor beta chain came from a study of control samples from healthy donors and cancer patients. Germline loops: CDR1 GTSNPN, CDR2 SVGIG (reference sequence). V lost 5 bases to trimming and J lost 2 bases, with 12 bases between them. The CDR3 extends over 13 amino acids. Profiling relied on immunoSEQ multiplex PCR, and the TCRdb table lists in-frame clones only, not all of them. This table has 400,000 to 500,000 clones, about nine tenths appearing once. This clone was seen just once. The chain carries TRBV30 and TRBJ1-2; D gene ambiguous. Sequencing used PBMCs. The source of this sequence is a man aged 35 to 55 with head and neck cancer. CDR3 sequence: CAWGPGWNYGYTF. The CDR3 DNA reads TGTGCCTGGGGCCCTGGGTGGAACTATGGCTACACCTTC. The full variable domain, with the rest looked up from reference TRBV30 and TRBJ1-2, is SQTIHQWPATLVQPVGSPLSLECTVEGTSNPNLYWYRQAAGRGLQLLFYSVGIGQISSEVPQNLSASRPQDRQFILSSKKLLLSDSGFYLCAWGPGWNYGYTFGSGTRLTVV.